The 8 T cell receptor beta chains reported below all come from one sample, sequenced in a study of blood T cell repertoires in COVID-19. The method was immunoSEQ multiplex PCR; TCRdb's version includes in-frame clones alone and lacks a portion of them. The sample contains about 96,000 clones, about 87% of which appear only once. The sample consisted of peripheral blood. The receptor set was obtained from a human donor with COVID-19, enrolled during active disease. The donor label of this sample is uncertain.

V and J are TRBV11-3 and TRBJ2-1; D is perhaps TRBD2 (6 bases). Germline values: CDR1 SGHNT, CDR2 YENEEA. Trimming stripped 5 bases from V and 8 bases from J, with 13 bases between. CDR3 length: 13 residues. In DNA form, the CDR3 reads TGTGCCAGCAGCCCGAAGCGGGTCCATGAGCAGTTCTTC. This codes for CASSPKRVHEQFF.

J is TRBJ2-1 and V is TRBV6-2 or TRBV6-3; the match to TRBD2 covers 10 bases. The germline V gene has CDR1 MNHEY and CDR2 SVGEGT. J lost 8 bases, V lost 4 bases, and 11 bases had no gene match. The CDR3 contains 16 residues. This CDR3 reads CASSSLRDSGGYEQFF. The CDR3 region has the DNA TGTGCCAGCAGTTCCCTCCGGGATAGCGGGGGGTATGAGCAGTTCTTC.

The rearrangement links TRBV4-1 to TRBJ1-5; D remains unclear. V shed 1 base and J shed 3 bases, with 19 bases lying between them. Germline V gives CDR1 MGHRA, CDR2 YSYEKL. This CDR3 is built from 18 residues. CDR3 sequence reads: CASSQVSSGGGANQPQHF. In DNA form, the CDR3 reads TGCGCCAGCAGCCAAGTATCTTCAGGCGGAGGAGCCAATCAGCCCCAGCATTTT.

CDR3 DNA sequence: TGCGCCAGCAGCTTGGAATGGACAGATAACACTCATGGCTACACCTTC. Translation gives CASSLEWTDNTHGYTF. The V call is TRBV5-1, the J call TRBJ1-2, with D perhaps matching TRBD1 (6 bases). The CDR3 runs 16 residues. Germline loops: CDR1 SGHRS, CDR2 YFSETQ. The V end was cut by 0 bases, the J end by 6 bases, with 18 bases between.

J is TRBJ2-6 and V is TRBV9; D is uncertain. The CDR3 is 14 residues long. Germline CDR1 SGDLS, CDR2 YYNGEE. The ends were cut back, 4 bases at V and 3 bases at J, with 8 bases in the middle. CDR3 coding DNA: TGTGCCAGCAGCCCCCAGTATGGGGCCAACGTCCTGACTTTC. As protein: CASSPQYGANVLTF. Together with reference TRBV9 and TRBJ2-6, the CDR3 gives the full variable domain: DSGVTQTPKHLITATGQRVTLRCSPRSGDLSVYWYQQSLDQGLQFLIQYYNGEERAKGNILERFSAQQFPDLHSELNLSSLELGDSALYFCASSPQYGANVLTFGAGSRLTVL.

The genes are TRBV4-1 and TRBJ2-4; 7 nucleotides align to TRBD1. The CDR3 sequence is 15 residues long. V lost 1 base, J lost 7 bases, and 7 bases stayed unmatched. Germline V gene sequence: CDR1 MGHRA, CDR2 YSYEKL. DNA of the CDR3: TGCGCCAGCAGCCAAGGGGACAGTGGGGTGAACATTCAGTACTTC. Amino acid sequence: CASSQGDSGVNIQYF.

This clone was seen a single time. DNA for the CDR3: TGCGCCAGCAGCTTGCTGGGACAGAGGGACTATGGCTACACCTTC. Residues: CASSLLGQRDYGYTF. The J gene is TRBJ1-2, the V gene TRBV5-1; 7 bases are shared with TRBD1. Germline V CDR1 and CDR2: SGHRS, YFSETQ. J was trimmed by 3 bases and V by 1 base; bases with no gene match: 6. This CDR3 comprises 15 residues.

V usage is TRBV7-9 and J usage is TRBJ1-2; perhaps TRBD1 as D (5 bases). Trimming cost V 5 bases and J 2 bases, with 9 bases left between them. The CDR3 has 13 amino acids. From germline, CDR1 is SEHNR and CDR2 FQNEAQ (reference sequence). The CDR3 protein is CASSGQGNYGYTF. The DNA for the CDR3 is TGTGCCAGCAGCGGCCAGGGCAACTATGGCTACACCTTC.